Listed below are T cell receptor beta chains from one sample, sequenced in a study of T cells in Graves' hyperthyroidism and ophthalmopathy. TCRdb reprocessed the multiplex PCR reads via MiXCR and lists one record per CDR3 protein. The table shows hundreds of thousands of distinct CDR3 sequences, with 15% to 20% occurring only once. The sequenced sample was blood. The receptor source for this set is a woman in her 30s with Graves' hyperthyroidism. The CDR3 runs from the conserved cysteine through the conserved F or W. The D gene is left open where the match is weak. Where a row states a size, it is once, few, many or the class of an expanded clone; other rows omit it.

many TRBJ2-7 TRBV6-2/TRBV6-3 NA CASSYEGGSSYEQYF TGTGCCAGCAGTTATGAAGGGGGTAGCTCCTACGAGCAGTACTTC
many TRBJ1-1 TRBV18 NA CASSPAQQNTEAFF TGTGCCAGCTCACCCGCCCAGCAAAACACTGAAGCTTTCTTT
NA TRBJ2-6 TRBV19 NA CASRPSQGSGANVLTF TGTGCCAGTAGACCGTCACAGGGTTCTGGGGCCAACGTCCTGACTTTC
NA TRBJ2-3 TRBV6-5 TRBD2 CASSYRGLAITDTQYF TGTGCCAGCAGTTACCGCGGACTAGCGATCACAGATACGCAGTATTTT
many TRBJ1-1 TRBV27 NA CASRPRGDAEAFF TGTGCCAGCAGACCACGGGGGGACGCTGAAGCTTTCTTT
many TRBJ1-1 TRBV6-1 NA CASRRIMNTEAFF TGTGCCAGCAGACGGATTATGAACACTGAAGCTTTCTTT
many TRBJ2-7 TRBV28 TRBD1 CASSAHRGTYEQYF TGTGCCAGCAGTGCCCACAGGGGAACCTACGAGCAGTACTTC
NA TRBJ2-7 TRBV5-1 NA CASSLVSGLNEQYF TGCGCCAGCAGCTTGGTATCTGGCCTTAATGAGCAGTACTTC
many TRBJ2-7 TRBV20-1 TRBD2 CSGLADSYEQYF TGCAGTGGACTAGCGGACTCCTACGAGCAGTACTTC
many TRBJ2-2 TRBV27 NA CASSLSQTGELFF TGTGCCAGCAGTTTATCGCAGACCGGGGAGCTGTTTTTT
NA TRBJ1-4 TRBV5-5 TRBD1 CASSLARDSEKLFF TGTGCCAGCAGCTTGGCGCGGGACAGCGAAAAACTGTTTTTT
many TRBJ1-5 TRBV28 TRBD1 CASGRDRVSPQHF TGTGCCAGCGGGCGAGACAGGGTTTCGCCCCAGCATTTT
NA TRBJ2-7 TRBV18 NA CASSPPDTPSSYEQYF TGTGCCAGCTCACCACCGGACACCCCGAGCTCCTACGAGCAGTACTTC
many TRBJ2-1 TRBV18 NA CASSPRGLNEQFF TGTGCCAGCTCACCCAGGGGTCTCAATGAGCAGTTCTTC
NA TRBJ2-2 TRBV2 NA CASGVIPGELFF TGTGCCAGCGGGGTTATCCCCGGGGAGCTGTTTTTT
few TRBJ1-5 TRBV28 NA CASSPKEEGQPQHF TGTGCCAGCAGTCCGAAAGAGGAGGGTCAGCCCCAGCATTTT
many TRBJ2-5 TRBV7-2 TRBD2 CASSLLLALETQYF TGTGCCAGCAGCTTATTACTAGCGTTGGAGACCCAGTACTTC
many TRBJ2-5 TRBV20-1 NA CSARLATKETQYF TGCAGTGCTAGATTAGCGACAAAAGAGACCCAGTACTTC
many TRBJ1-1 TRBV5-1 NA CASSLRGDRLNTEAFF TGCGCCAGCAGCTTGAGGGGGGACCGGCTGAACACTGAAGCTTTCTTT
few TRBJ2-5 TRBV4-1 NA CASSPTHGGHQETQYF TGCGCCAGCAGCCCAACCCACGGGGGGCACCAAGAGACCCAGTACTTC
many TRBJ1-1 TRBV28 NA CASSRGIGGLEAFF TGTGCCAGCAGTCGGGGGATCGGCGGGCTTGAAGCTTTCTTT
few TRBJ2-7 TRBV6-1 TRBD2 CASSSLAGVGTEQYF TGTGCCAGCAGTTCATTAGCGGGAGTTGGTACCGAGCAGTACTTC
many TRBJ1-4 TRBV15 NA CATSRDGTAEKLFF TGTGCCACCAGCAGAGATGGGACCGCCGAAAAACTGTTTTTT
NA TRBJ2-4 TRBV7-9 TRBD2 CASSGREGRTKNIQYF TGTGCCAGCAGCGGGCGGGAGGGCCGAACCAAAAACATTCAGTACTTC
NA TRBJ2-4 TRBV9 NA CASSVDVLDIQYF TGTGCCAGCAGCGTAGACGTACTAGACATTCAGTACTTC
NA TRBJ1-1 TRBV3-1 NA CASSRSTALEAFF TGTGCCAGCAGCCGGTCGACGGCGTTAGAAGCTTTCTTT
many TRBJ2-1 TRBV20-1 NA CSARAPRGVGFYNEQFF TGCAGTGCTAGAGCTCCTCGGGGAGTGGGTTTCTACAATGAGCAGTTCTTC
NA TRBJ1-4 TRBV7-2 NA CASSRGGSGEKLFF TGTGCCAGCAGCAGGGGGGGGTCCGGAGAAAAACTGTTTTTT
NA TRBJ1-6 TRBV7-2 TRBD1 CASSLQGAYSPLHF TGTGCCAGCAGCCTACAGGGGGCGTATTCACCCCTCCACTTT
few TRBJ1-3 TRBV9 NA CASSPRTGRSGNTIYF TGTGCCAGCAGCCCGCGGACCGGCCGCTCTGGAAACACCATATATTTT
many TRBJ2-3 TRBV2 NA CASSEDGKGGETQYF TGTGCCAGCAGTGAAGACGGAAAGGGAGGTGAAACGCAGTATTTT
few TRBJ2-5 TRBV6-5 TRBD1 CASSYSRVRGPKETQYF TGTGCCAGCAGTTACTCGAGGGTCAGGGGGCCCAAGGAGACCCAGTACTTC
many TRBJ2-1 TRBV12-3/TRBV12-4 NA CASSNLGPSSYNEQFF TGTGCCAGCAGCAACCTGGGACCTTCCTCCTACAATGAGCAGTTCTTC